What follows are 2 T cell receptor beta chains derived from one specimen sequenced in a study of blood T cell repertoires in COVID-19 (dated by TCRdb to 2020 to 2021). To prepare the library, the immunoSEQ multiplex PCR assay was applied. What TCRdb holds here is the immuneACCESS table cut down to in-frame rearrangements. Part of the clones is not present; checked against another copy, under half of the missing clones reflect an unresolved V gene, and the others are unexplained. Present in this sample are around 250,000 clones, 80% to 90% of which were seen just once. Roughly 5% of the sample comes from the top ten. The material sequenced was peripheral blood. The receptors were sampled from a man older than 75 with acute or convalescent COVID-19.

The chain joins TRBV19 to TRBJ2-3; possibly TRBD2 for D (6 bases). Trimming cost V 3 bases and J 1 base, with 14 bases left between them. Germline V gene data show CDR1 as LNHDA and CDR2 as SQIVND (reference sequence). CDR3 length: 16 residues. CDR3 DNA: TGTGCCAGTAGTATGGGAGGTTTTCGGGGCACAGATACGCAGTATTTT. This encodes CASSMGGFRGTDTQYF.

The chain recombines TRBV11-3 with TRBJ2-7; TRBD1 matches at 10 bases. The CDR3 is made up of 15 amino acids. V was clipped by 5 bases and J by 4 bases; unmatched bases: 8. CDR1 SGHNT and CDR2 YENEEA come from the germline V gene. In nucleotides, the CDR3 is TGTGCCAGCAGCCGAGGGACAGGGGTGTCGTACGAGCAGTACTTC. Translation: CASSRGTGVSYEQYF.